Detailed here is one T cell receptor (beta chain). V was cut by 5 bases and J by 0 bases, with 13 bases left in between. The germline CDR1 and CDR2 sequences are SGHTA and FQGNSA. The CDR3 is made up of 16 amino acids. The data are from a study of technical replicates of blood from a handful of donors. Libraries were prepared by immunoSEQ multiplex PCR; TCRdb keeps only in-frame clonotypes and omits some of them. The repertoire includes about 76,000 clones, approximately 94% of them detected once, and approximately 0.4% sits in the top ten. This receptor was identified in a human donor in good health. The J gene is TRBJ1-4, the V gene TRBV7-2, with D uncertain. Sample: T cells isolated from PBMCs. The DNA of the CDR3 is TGTGCCAGCAGCACCCGAGGGAGTACAACTAATGAAAAACTGTTTTTT. This sequence encodes CASSTRGSTTNEKLFF.